A selection of T cell receptor beta chains follows, all from one sample in a study of T cells in pancreatic ductal adenocarcinoma. The data were produced by immunoSEQ multiplex PCR, yet TCRdb's version contains in-frame clones alone and is incomplete. The table lists about 98,000 clones, about 95% of them singletons. Sequences were obtained from PBMCs. The source is a human donor with pancreatic ductal adenocarcinoma. Both conserved end residues are part of each CDR3. Each record gives: J gene, D gene, V gene, CDR3 protein. D genes are given only for firm matches.

J gene: TRBJ2-1
D gene: NA
V gene: TRBV7-2
CDR3 protein: CASSLSREGEQFF

J gene: TRBJ2-2
D gene: NA
V gene: TRBV5-1
CDR3 protein: CASSSDLTSGGTGELFF

J gene: TRBJ2-7
D gene: NA
V gene: TRBV29-1
CDR3 protein: CSVTQGHEQYF

J gene: TRBJ2-7
D gene: NA
V gene: TRBV7-2
CDR3 protein: CASSPPSVYEQYF

J gene: TRBJ2-2
D gene: NA
V gene: TRBV29-1
CDR3 protein: CSVSQGGGLGTGELFF

J gene: TRBJ2-1
D gene: TRBD2
V gene: TRBV7-3
CDR3 protein: CASSLRTSGRNEQFF

J gene: TRBJ2-3
D gene: TRBD2
V gene: TRBV5-1
CDR3 protein: CASSRSPRLAGVADTQYF

J gene: TRBJ2-5
D gene: NA
V gene: TRBV27
CDR3 protein: CASSSHAGEEETQYF

J gene: TRBJ1-5
D gene: NA
V gene: TRBV10-3
CDR3 protein: CAISSGTGDQPQHF

J gene: TRBJ2-2
D gene: NA
V gene: TRBV18
CDR3 protein: CASSLGQELFF

J gene: TRBJ2-5
D gene: NA
V gene: TRBV6-5
CDR3 protein: CASSYSAGRETQYF

J gene: TRBJ2-3
D gene: TRBD1
V gene: TRBV28
CDR3 protein: CASGTGENTQYF

J gene: TRBJ2-3
D gene: NA
V gene: TRBV9
CDR3 protein: CASSGYRSTDTQYF

J gene: TRBJ2-1
D gene: NA
V gene: TRBV7-9
CDR3 protein: CASRSGSYNEQFF

J gene: TRBJ2-3
D gene: NA
V gene: TRBV19
CDR3 protein: CASTDSPNRGDTQYF

J gene: TRBJ1-1
D gene: NA
V gene: TRBV28
CDR3 protein: CASSFAGNTEAFF

J gene: TRBJ2-2
D gene: TRBD1
V gene: TRBV7-2
CDR3 protein: CASSLEGASNTGELFF

J gene: TRBJ2-7
D gene: TRBD2
V gene: TRBV4-1
CDR3 protein: CASSQGGRADEQYF

J gene: TRBJ2-2
D gene: TRBD1
V gene: TRBV9
CDR3 protein: CASNPGGQGGELFF

J gene: TRBJ2-3
D gene: NA
V gene: TRBV6-1
CDR3 protein: CASSEFRDTQYF

J gene: TRBJ2-1
D gene: NA
V gene: TRBV6-5
CDR3 protein: CASSYTGQEQFF

J gene: TRBJ2-6
D gene: TRBD1
V gene: TRBV19
CDR3 protein: CASRPQGAGANVLTF

J gene: TRBJ2-7
D gene: TRBD1
V gene: TRBV29-1
CDR3 protein: CSVSTGTGYEQYF

J gene: TRBJ2-1
D gene: NA
V gene: TRBV6-5
CDR3 protein: CASSYSGDNEQFF

J gene: TRBJ2-1
D gene: TRBD2
V gene: TRBV18
CDR3 protein: CASSQLAGVNSEQFF

J gene: TRBJ1-5
D gene: NA
V gene: TRBV21-1
CDR3 protein: CASTPGQPSNQPQHF

J gene: TRBJ2-1
D gene: TRBD2
V gene: TRBV7-2
CDR3 protein: CASTPGEGVGEQFF

J gene: TRBJ2-3
D gene: NA
V gene: TRBV5-1
CDR3 protein: CASSLGEPGTDTQYF

J gene: TRBJ2-7
D gene: TRBD1
V gene: TRBV7-6
CDR3 protein: CASSLGDGTGVHEQYF

J gene: TRBJ2-3
D gene: TRBD2
V gene: TRBV5-8
CDR3 protein: CASLGGLAGPTDTQYF

J gene: TRBJ1-5
D gene: NA
V gene: TRBV30
CDR3 protein: CAWSDRDRPQHF

J gene: TRBJ2-5
D gene: NA
V gene: TRBV5-1
CDR3 protein: CASSLAGGYHETQYF

J gene: TRBJ2-2
D gene: TRBD1
V gene: TRBV5-1
CDR3 protein: CASRGQRIYSGELFF

J gene: TRBJ1-2
D gene: NA
V gene: TRBV7-9
CDR3 protein: CASSSGNRGYTF

J gene: TRBJ2-1
D gene: TRBD2
V gene: TRBV4-1
CDR3 protein: CASSQPGLAGGLNEQFF

J gene: TRBJ2-5
D gene: TRBD1
V gene: TRBV10-1
CDR3 protein: CASSPGGEETQYF

J gene: TRBJ1-5
D gene: TRBD1
V gene: TRBV7-2
CDR3 protein: CASSRGQGRNNQPQHF

J gene: TRBJ1-3
D gene: NA
V gene: TRBV28
CDR3 protein: CASSFLTAPPNTIYF

J gene: TRBJ2-5
D gene: NA
V gene: TRBV4-1
CDR3 protein: CASSYSLSGRETQYF

J gene: TRBJ2-1
D gene: TRBD2
V gene: TRBV6-1
CDR3 protein: CASDTGGRATEQFF

J gene: TRBJ2-3
D gene: TRBD2
V gene: TRBV7-2
CDR3 protein: CASSPGLASDTQYF

J gene: TRBJ2-5
D gene: NA
V gene: TRBV30
CDR3 protein: CAWSVQEGETQYF